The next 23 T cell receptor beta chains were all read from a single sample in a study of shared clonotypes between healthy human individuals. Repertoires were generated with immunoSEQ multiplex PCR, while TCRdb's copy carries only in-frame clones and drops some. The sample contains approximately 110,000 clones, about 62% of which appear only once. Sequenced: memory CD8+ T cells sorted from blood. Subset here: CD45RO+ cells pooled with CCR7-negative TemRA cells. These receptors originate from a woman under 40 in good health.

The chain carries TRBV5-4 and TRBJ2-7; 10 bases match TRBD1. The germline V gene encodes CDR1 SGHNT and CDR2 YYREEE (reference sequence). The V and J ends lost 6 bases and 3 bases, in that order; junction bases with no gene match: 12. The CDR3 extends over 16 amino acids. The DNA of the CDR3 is TGTGCCAGCACCAAGGGGGGGACAGGGGACAACTACGAGCAGTACTTC. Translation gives CASTKGGTGDNYEQYF.

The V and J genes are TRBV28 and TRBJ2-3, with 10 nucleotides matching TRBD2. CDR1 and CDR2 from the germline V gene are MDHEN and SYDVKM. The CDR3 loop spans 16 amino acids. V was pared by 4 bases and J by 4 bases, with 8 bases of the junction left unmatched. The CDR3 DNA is TGTGCCAGCAGTTCAAGCGGGAGGGCGTTCTCAGATACGCAGTATTTT. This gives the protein CASSSSGRAFSDTQYF.

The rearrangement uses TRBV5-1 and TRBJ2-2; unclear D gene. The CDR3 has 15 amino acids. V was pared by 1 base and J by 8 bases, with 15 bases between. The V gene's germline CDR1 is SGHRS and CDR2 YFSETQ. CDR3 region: CASSLLPTEAGELFF. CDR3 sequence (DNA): TGCGCCAGCAGCTTGTTGCCAACTGAGGCGGGGGAGCTGTTTTTT. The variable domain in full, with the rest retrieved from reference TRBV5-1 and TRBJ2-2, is KAGVTQTPRYLIKTRGQQVTLSCSPISGHRSVSWYQQTPGQGLQFLFEYFSETQRNKGNFPGRFSGRQFSNSRSEMNVSTLELGDSALYLCASSLLPTEAGELFFGEGSRLTVL.

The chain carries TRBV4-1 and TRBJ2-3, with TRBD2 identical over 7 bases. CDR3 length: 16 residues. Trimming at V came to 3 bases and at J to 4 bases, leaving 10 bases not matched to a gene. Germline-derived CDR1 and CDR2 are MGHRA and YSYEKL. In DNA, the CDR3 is TGCGCCAGCAGCCACCATCGGGGGGATGCGGCAGATACGCAGTATTTT. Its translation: CASSHHRGDAADTQYF.

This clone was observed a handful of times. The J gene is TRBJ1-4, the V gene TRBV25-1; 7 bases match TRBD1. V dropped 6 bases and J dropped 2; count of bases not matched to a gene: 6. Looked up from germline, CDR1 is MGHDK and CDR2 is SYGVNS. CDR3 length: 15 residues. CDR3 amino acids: CASRGIRGTNEKLFF. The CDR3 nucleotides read TGTGCCAGCAGGGGAATCAGGGGGACTAATGAAAAACTGTTTTTT.

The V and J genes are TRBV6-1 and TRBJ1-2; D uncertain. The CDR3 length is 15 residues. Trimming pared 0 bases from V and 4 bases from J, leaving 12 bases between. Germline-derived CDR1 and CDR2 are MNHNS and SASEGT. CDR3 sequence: CASSEATGAGYGYTF. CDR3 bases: TGTGCCAGCAGTGAAGCGACGGGAGCAGGCTATGGCTACACCTTC.

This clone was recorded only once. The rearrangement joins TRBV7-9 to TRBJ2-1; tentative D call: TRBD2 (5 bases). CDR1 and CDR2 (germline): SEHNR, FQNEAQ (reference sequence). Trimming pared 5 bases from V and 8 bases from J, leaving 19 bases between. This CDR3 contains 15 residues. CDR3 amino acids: CASSPRDSARDEQFF. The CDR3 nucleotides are TGTGCCAGCAGCCCTAGAGATAGCGCAAGAGATGAGCAGTTCTTC.

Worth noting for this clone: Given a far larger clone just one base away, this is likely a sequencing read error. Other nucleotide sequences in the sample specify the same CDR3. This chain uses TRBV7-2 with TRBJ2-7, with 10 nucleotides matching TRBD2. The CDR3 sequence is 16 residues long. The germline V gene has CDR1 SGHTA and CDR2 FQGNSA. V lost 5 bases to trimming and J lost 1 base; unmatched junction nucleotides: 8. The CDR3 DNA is TGTGCCAGCAGCCAAGGACTAGCGGTTTCATCCTACGAGCAGTACTTC. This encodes CASSQGLAVSSYEQYF.

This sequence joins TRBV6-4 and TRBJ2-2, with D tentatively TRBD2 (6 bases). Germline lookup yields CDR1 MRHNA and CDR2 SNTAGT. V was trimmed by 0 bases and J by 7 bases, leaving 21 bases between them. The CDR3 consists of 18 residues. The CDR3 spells CASSDSELGGDYGGELFF. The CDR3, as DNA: TGTGCCAGCAGTGACTCTGAGCTTGGAGGGGATTACGGCGGGGAGCTGTTTTTT.

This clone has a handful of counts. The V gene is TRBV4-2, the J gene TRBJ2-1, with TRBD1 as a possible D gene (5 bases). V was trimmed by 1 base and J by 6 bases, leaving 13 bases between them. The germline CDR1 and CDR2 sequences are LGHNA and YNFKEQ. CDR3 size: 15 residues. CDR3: CASSQAQGEGNEQFF. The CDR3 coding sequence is TGTGCCAGCAGCCAAGCCCAGGGTGAAGGCAATGAGCAGTTCTTC.

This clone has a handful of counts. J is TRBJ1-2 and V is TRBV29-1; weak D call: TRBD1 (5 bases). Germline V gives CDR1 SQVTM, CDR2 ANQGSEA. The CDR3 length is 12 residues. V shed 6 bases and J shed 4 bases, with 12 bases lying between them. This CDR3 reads CSVRQILYGYTF. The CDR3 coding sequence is TGCAGCGTAAGACAGATACTCTATGGCTACACCTTC.

The CDR3 loop is CASRGTKREAFF. CDR3 DNA: TGTGCCAGCAGGGGGACTAAACGGGAAGCTTTCTTT. The chain recombines TRBV7-9 with TRBJ1-1, with a possible D match to TRBD1 (5 bases). Germline values: CDR1 SEHNR, CDR2 FQNEAQ (reference sequence). V gave up 6 bases and J gave up 8 bases, with 13 bases separating them. The CDR3 has 12 residues.

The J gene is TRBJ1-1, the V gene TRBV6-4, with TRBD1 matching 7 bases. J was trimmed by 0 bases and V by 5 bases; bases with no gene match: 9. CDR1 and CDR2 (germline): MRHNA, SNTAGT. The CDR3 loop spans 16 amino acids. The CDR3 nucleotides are TGTGCCAGCAGTTCTAACCGGACAGGAATGAACACTGAAGCTTTCTTT. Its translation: CASSSNRTGMNTEAFF.

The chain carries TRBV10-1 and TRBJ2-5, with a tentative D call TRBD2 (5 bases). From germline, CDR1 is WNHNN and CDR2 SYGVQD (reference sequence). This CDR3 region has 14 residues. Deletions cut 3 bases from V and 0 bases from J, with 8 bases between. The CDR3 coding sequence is TGCGCCAGCAGTGAAGTGCGGGACCAAGAGACCCAGTACTTC. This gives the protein CASSEVRDQETQYF.

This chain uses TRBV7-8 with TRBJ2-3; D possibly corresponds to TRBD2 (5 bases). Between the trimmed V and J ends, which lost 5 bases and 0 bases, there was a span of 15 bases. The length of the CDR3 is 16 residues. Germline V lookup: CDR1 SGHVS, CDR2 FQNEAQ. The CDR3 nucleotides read TGTGCCAGCAGCCCCGATACGGGATTAAGCACAGATACGCAGTATTTT. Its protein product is CASSPDTGLSTDTQYF.

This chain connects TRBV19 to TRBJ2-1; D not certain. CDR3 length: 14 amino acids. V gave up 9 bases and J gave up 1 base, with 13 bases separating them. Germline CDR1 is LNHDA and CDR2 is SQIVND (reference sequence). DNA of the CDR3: TGTGCCAGCCGTGACTTTTTATCCTACAATGAGCAGTTCTTC. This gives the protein CASRDFLSYNEQFF.

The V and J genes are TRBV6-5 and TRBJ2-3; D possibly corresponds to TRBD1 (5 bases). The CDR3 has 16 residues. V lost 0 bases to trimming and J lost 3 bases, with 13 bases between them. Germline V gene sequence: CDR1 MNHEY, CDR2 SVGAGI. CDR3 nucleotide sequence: TGTGCCAGCAGTTACTCGGAAAGGGGTTTTACAGATACGCAGTATTTT. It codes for CASSYSERGFTDTQYF.

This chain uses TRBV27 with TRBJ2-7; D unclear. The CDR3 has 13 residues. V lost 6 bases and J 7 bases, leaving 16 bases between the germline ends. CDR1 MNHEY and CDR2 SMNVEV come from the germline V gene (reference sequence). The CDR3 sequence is CASSRRLSAEQYF. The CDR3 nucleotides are TGTGCCAGCAGCCGTCGACTGAGTGCGGAGCAGTACTTC.

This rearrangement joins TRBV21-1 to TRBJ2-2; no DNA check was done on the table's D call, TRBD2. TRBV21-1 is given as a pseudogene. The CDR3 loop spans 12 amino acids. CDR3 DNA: TGTGCCAGACTTTTCGCGGCCGGGGAGCTGTTTTTT. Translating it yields CARLFAAGELFF.

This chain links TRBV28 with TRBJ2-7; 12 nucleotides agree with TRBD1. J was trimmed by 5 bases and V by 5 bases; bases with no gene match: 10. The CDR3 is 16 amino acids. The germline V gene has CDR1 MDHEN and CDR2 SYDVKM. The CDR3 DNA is TGTGCCAGCAGTCCCCCGGGACAGGGGGCAAAAAACGAGCAGTACTTC. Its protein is CASSPPGQGAKNEQYF.

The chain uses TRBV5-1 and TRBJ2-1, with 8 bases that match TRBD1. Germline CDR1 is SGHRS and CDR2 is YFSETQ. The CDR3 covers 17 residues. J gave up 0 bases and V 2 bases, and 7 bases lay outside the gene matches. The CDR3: CASSLKDREVSYNEQFF. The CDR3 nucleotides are TGCGCCAGCAGCTTAAAGGACAGGGAAGTCTCCTACAATGAGCAGTTCTTC.

For the CDR3, the DNA is TGTGCCAGCAAAGTAGGGCAGGCTGTCTACGAGCAGTACTTC. Translation gives CASKVGQAVYEQYF. The chain has TRBV6-6 and TRBJ2-7; D gene ambiguous. The germline V and J ends were trimmed by 7 bases and 3 bases, with 16 bases remaining between them. The CDR3 is made up of 14 amino acids. CDR1 is MNHNY and CDR2 is SVGAGI in the germline V gene (reference sequence).

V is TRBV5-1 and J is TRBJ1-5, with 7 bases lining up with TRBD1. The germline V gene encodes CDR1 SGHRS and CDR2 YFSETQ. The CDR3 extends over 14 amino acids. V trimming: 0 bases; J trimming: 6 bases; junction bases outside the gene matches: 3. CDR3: CASSLGTGAQPQHF. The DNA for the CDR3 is TGCGCCAGCAGCTTGGGTACAGGGGCTCAGCCCCAGCATTTT.